A single sample gave rise to the 8 T cell receptor beta chains below, sequenced in a study of CD8 T cells in Susac syndrome (dated by TCRdb to about 2019). Receptors were amplified or captured by the immunoSEQ multiplex PCR assay. RNA was extracted with the RNeasy kit and roughly 0.5 to 1 ug was reverse transcribed using random hexamers. TCRdb's own reprocessing of the public reads used fastp at Q25 and MiXCR and kept productive beta chains. Records with the same CDR3 protein are collapsed into one entry carrying the most frequent genes and DNA. A total of approximately 150,000 distinct CDR3 sequences appear in this sample, 92% of them only once. The top ten clones comprise 0.08% of the sample. The sample was CD4+ T cells from PBMCs. Receptors were obtained from a human donor in good health.

This chain uses TRBV7-2 with TRBJ2-4; possibly TRBD1 or TRBD2 for D (5 bases each). The ends were cut back, 6 bases at V and 9 bases at J, with 18 bases in the middle. The CDR3 extends over 14 amino acids. From germline, CDR1 is SGHTA and CDR2 FQGNSA. CDR3 DNA sequence: TGTGCCAGCAGTCCTGGCCGCGTTGGGGGCATTCAGTACTTC. Its translation is CASSPGRVGGIQYF.

The chain combines TRBV11-3 with TRBJ2-5; D tentatively fits TRBD1 or TRBD2 (6 bases each). V lost 5 bases, J lost 13 bases, and 23 bases lay in between. The CDR3 totals 14 residues. Per the germline V gene, CDR1 is SGHNT and CDR2 is YENEEA. In DNA, the CDR3 is TGTGCCAGCAGCCAGGGGTCCTCTTCGCGGGAACGGTACTTC. Its translation: CASSQGSSSRERYF.

V gene TRBV27 combines with J gene TRBJ1-5, with D possibly being TRBD1 (5 bases). Germline CDR1 reads MNHEY; CDR2 reads SMNVEV (reference sequence). The CDR3 contains 13 residues. V lost 7 bases and J lost 6, with 13 bases in between. CDR3 nucleotides: TGTGCCAGCAAGGAGGCAGGGCCTCAGCCCCAGCATTTT. This gives the protein CASKEAGPQPQHF.

The genes are TRBV20-1 and TRBJ2-5; a possible D gene is TRBD1 (6 bases). CDR1 and CDR2 from the germline V gene are DFQATT and SNEGSKA (reference sequence). V was pared by 6 bases and J by 0 bases, with 14 bases between. The CDR3 spans 14 residues. The DNA of the CDR3 is TGCAGTGCCTCCATCAGGGGACACCAAGAGACCCAGTACTTC. Its protein product is CSASIRGHQETQYF.

The rearrangement uses TRBV3-1 and TRBJ1-1; 7 nucleotides line up with TRBD1. Germline assignment: CDR1 LGHDT and CDR2 YNNKEL (reference sequence). This CDR3 is built from 15 residues. The V and J ends lost 4 bases and 0 bases, in that order; junction bases with no gene match: 5. CDR3 residues: CASSLHTGVNTEAFF. The CDR3 DNA is TGTGCCAGCAGCCTCCATACAGGGGTGAACACTGAAGCTTTCTTT. Looking up the rest from reference TRBV3-1 and TRBJ1-1 gives the full variable domain: DTAVSQTPKYLVTQMGNDKSIKCEQNLGHDTMYWYKQDSKKFLKIMFSYNNKELIINETVPNRFSPKSPDKAHLNLHINSLELGDSAVYFCASSLHTGVNTEAFFGQGTRLTVV.

This sequence joins TRBV10-3 and TRBJ2-7, with TRBD1 matching over 7 bases. V shed 2 bases and J 2 bases; nucleotides not matched to a gene: 3. CDR1 and CDR2 (germline): ENHRY, SYGVKD. There are 14 residues in the CDR3. The CDR3 DNA reads as TGTGCCATCAGTGAGCCCGGGACAGCCTACGAGCAGTACTTC. Protein product: CAISEPGTAYEQYF.

This chain uses TRBV20-1 with TRBJ2-7, with 11 positions matching TRBD1. The germline V gene encodes CDR1 DFQATT and CDR2 SNEGSKA (reference sequence). V lost 6 bases to trimming and J lost 1 base; unmatched junction nucleotides: 14. The CDR3 spans 17 residues. CDR3 sequence: CSALSSQGQGDSYEQYF. DNA for the CDR3: TGCAGTGCCTTATCCAGTCAGGGACAGGGGGATTCCTACGAGCAGTACTTC.

The rearrangement uses TRBV5-1 and TRBJ1-4; the D is unclear. Trimming left V 4 bases short and J 8 bases short, with 21 bases between. This CDR3 contains 16 residues. Germline V gene data show CDR1 as SGHRS and CDR2 as YFSETQ. The CDR3 here is CASSPDRESIREKLFF. The CDR3 nucleotides read TGCGCCAGCAGCCCGGACCGGGAATCTATTAGAGAAAAACTGTTTTTT.